Each of the 25 T cell receptor beta chains below was sequenced from the same sample in a study of control samples from healthy donors and cancer patients. Data came from immunoSEQ multiplex PCR; TCRdb stores just in-frame clones and leaves some out. The table includes 120,000 or so clones, 88% detected once. What was sequenced was PBMCs. The receptors here all came from a woman aged 55-69 years with lung cancer.

This clone was observed a handful of times. At one end, the junction sequence differs from germline, possibly due to a read error. The chain recombines TRBV7-2 with TRBJ2-5, with no clear D. Germline CDR1 and CDR2: SGHTA and FQGNSA. The CDR3 contains 8 residues. The CDR3 loop is CASSWRDF. In nucleotides, the CDR3 is TGTGCCAGCAGCTGGAGAGACTTC.

This chain uses TRBV10-3 with TRBJ1-2; 12 nucleotides match TRBD1. Germline CDR1 reads ENHRY; CDR2 reads SYGVKD. The V segment lost 4 bases and the J segment 5 bases; nucleotides outside the gene matches: 5. The CDR3 contains 15 residues. CDR3 protein: CAISAGTGGSYGYTF. CDR3 bases: TGTGCCATCAGTGCCGGGACAGGGGGCAGTTATGGCTACACCTTC.

This clone was seen only once. The rearrangement links TRBV7-9 to TRBJ2-7, with unresolved D. V gave up 3 bases and J gave up 7 bases, with 13 bases separating them. Germline V gene sequence: CDR1 SEHNR, CDR2 FQNEAQ (reference sequence). The CDR3 length is 13 residues. CDR3: CASSLGNQREQYF. DNA of the CDR3: TGTGCCAGCAGCTTGGGGAACCAGCGAGAGCAGTACTTC.

The V call is TRBV19, the J call TRBJ1-1; 11 nucleotides align to TRBD1. Germline V gene sequence: CDR1 LNHDA, CDR2 SQIVND (reference sequence). Trimming at V came to 0 bases and at J to 8 bases, leaving 14 bases not matched to a gene. There are 18 residues in the CDR3. CDR3 sequence (DNA): TGTGCCAGTAGTATAGATCGGTGGCGGGGACAGGGGGAAGGAGAAGCTTTCTTT. Protein sequence: CASSIDRWRGQGEGEAFF.

The chain is built from TRBV5-6 and TRBJ1-1; maybe TRBD1 (5 bases). The germline V and J ends were trimmed by 0 bases and 1 base, with 13 bases remaining between them. Germline V lookup: CDR1 SGHDT, CDR2 YYEEEE. The CDR3 contains 16 residues. The CDR3 region has the DNA TGTGCCAGCAGCTTGGATGCCCTAACAGGGAACACTGAAGCTTTCTTT. It yields the protein CASSLDALTGNTEAFF.

The CDR3 nucleotides read TGCAGCGTTGAAAGTGCTGGAAACACCATATATTTT. It specifies CSVESAGNTIYF. This chain joins TRBV29-1 and TRBJ1-3; D is ambiguous. The CDR3 is 12 amino acids. Per germline, CDR1 SQVTM and CDR2 ANQGSEA. V was trimmed by 2 bases and J by 2 bases, leaving 4 bases between them.

The V call is TRBV18, the J call TRBJ2-1; unclear D gene. Trimming removed 0 bases at V and 5 bases at J, with 11 bases between. The length of the CDR3 is 15 residues. CDR1 KGHSH and CDR2 LQKENI come from the germline V gene. CDR3 DNA sequence: TGTGCCAGCTCACCACCTTCCCGTTCCCACAATGAGCAGTTCTTC. Translated, it gives CASSPPSRSHNEQFF.

CDR3 sequence reads: CASSLARGANYGYTF. The DNA for the CDR3 is TGTGCCAGCAGCTTAGCTCGGGGGGCGAACTATGGCTACACCTTC. The J gene is TRBJ1-2, the V gene TRBV7-2, with a tentative D call TRBD1 (6 bases). The ends were cut back, 0 bases at V and 2 bases at J, with 10 bases in the middle. Germline V CDR1 and CDR2: SGHTA, FQGNSA. The CDR3 covers 15 residues.

The genes are TRBV4-2 and TRBJ2-2, with TRBD1 matching over 8 bases. V shed 3 bases, J shed 3 bases, and the junction held 0 bases outside the gene matches. The CDR3 loop spans 14 amino acids. Per germline, CDR1 LGHNA and CDR2 YNFKEQ. The CDR3 bases are TGTGCCAGCAGCCAGACAGGGGACACCGGGGAGCTGTTTTTT. Encoded protein: CASSQTGDTGELFF.

This clone came up once. The chain joins TRBV7-8 to TRBJ1-1, with TRBD1 identical over 8 bases. The trim removed 1 base at V and 0 bases at J, leaving 1 base unmatched. Germline V lookup: CDR1 SGHVS, CDR2 FQNEAQ. The CDR3 contains 15 residues. The CDR3 here is CASSLGTGLNTEAFF. DNA of the CDR3: TGTGCCAGCAGCTTAGGGACAGGGTTGAACACTGAAGCTTTCTTT. The full variable domain, rest sourced from reference TRBV7-8 and TRBJ1-1, is GAGVSQSPRYKVAKRGQDVALRCDPISGHVSLFWYQQALGQGPEFLTYFQNEAQLDKSGLPSDRFFAERPEGSVSTLKIQRTQQEDSAVYLCASSLGTGLNTEAFFGQGTRLTVV.

The chain employs TRBV3-1 (or the pseudogene TRBV3-2) and TRBJ1-2; weak D call: TRBD1 (5 bases). V lost 0 bases and J lost 8, with 22 bases in between. Germline values: CDR1 LGHDT, CDR2 YNNKEL (reference sequence). This CDR3 contains 17 residues. The DNA of the CDR3 is TGTGCCAGCAGCCAAGAAAAATCGGGACTGCCTCTACAGGGCTACACCTTC. It codes for CASSQEKSGLPLQGYTF.

This clone was seen just once. The DNA of the CDR3 is TGTGCCAGCTCCAGGGACGGGAACTATGGCTACACCTTC. As protein: CASSRDGNYGYTF. The V gene is TRBV5-4, the J gene TRBJ1-2; the D gene is possibly TRBD1 (5 bases). V gave up 7 bases and J gave up 2 bases, with 12 bases separating them. CDR3 size: 13 residues. The germline CDR1 and CDR2 sequences are SGHNT and YYREEE (reference sequence). The variable domain in full, with the rest retrieved from reference TRBV5-4 and TRBJ1-2, is ETGVTQSPTHLIKTRGQQVTLRCSSQSGHNTVSWYQQALGQGPQFIFQYYREEENGRGNFPPRFSGLQFPNYSSELNVNALELDDSALYLCASSRDGNYGYTFGSGTRLTVV.

The chain recombines TRBV29-1 with TRBJ1-5; D may be TRBD1 (5 bases). This CDR3 contains 13 residues. Between the trimmed V and J ends, which lost 7 bases and 4 bases, there was a span of 14 bases. CDR1 and CDR2 from the germline V gene are SQVTM and ANQGSEA. The CDR3 coding sequence is TGCAGCGCTCAAGGGGCCCTTAATCAGCCCCAGCATTTT. Translation gives CSAQGALNQPQHF.

The rearrangement links TRBV7-9 to TRBJ2-7, with 15 bases that match TRBD2. Germline trimming cut 1 base from V and 7 bases from J; bases unmatched to any gene: 11. The germline gives CDR1 SEHNR, CDR2 FQNEAQ (reference sequence). The CDR3 is made up of 18 amino acids. The CDR3 DNA is TGTGCCAGCAGCTTAGAGTGGACTAGCGGGAGGGCTGAGGGAGAGCAGTACTTC. Translation gives CASSLEWTSGRAEGEQYF. Filled out from reference TRBV7-9 and TRBJ2-7, the complete variable domain reads DTGVSQNPRHKITKRGQNVTFRCDPISEHNRLYWYRQTLGQGPEFLTYFQNEAQLEKSRLLSDRFSAERPKGSFSTLEIQRTEQGDSAMYLCASSLEWTSGRAEGEQYFGPGTRLTVT.

The V gene is TRBV3-1 (or the pseudogene TRBV3-2), the J gene TRBJ2-4; a possible D gene is TRBD1 (5 bases). CDR3 length: 14 residues. Germline loops: CDR1 LGHDT, CDR2 YNNKEL (reference sequence). V was pared by 4 bases and J by 4 bases, with 11 bases between. CDR3 amino acids: CASSPRTRKNIQYF. The CDR3 DNA follows: TGTGCCAGCAGCCCACGGACACGAAAAAACATTCAGTACTTC.

This rearrangement joins TRBV7-9 to TRBJ2-2; possible D gene TRBD2, 6 bases. The CDR3 length is 14 residues. V gave up 5 bases and J gave up 6 bases, with 13 bases separating them. Germline V gene lookup returns CDR1 SEHNR and CDR2 FQNEAQ (reference sequence). The CDR3 DNA follows: TGTGCCAGCAGCCAAACGGGGACTCCCGGGGAGCTGTTTTTT. As protein: CASSQTGTPGELFF.

As regards this clone: Other nucleotide sequences from this sample produce the same CDR3. V usage is TRBV6-4 and J usage is TRBJ1-5; D unresolved. The CDR3 runs 13 residues. The V and J ends lost 3 bases and 0 bases respectively, with 3 bases between them. Per germline, CDR1 MRHNA and CDR2 SNTAGT. Here the CDR3 reads CASSEGSNQPQHF. CDR3 DNA: TGTGCCAGCAGTGAAGGTAGCAATCAGCCCCAGCATTTT.

This clone was detected once. This chain links TRBV28 with TRBJ2-2; D ambiguous. The germline CDR1 and CDR2 sequences are MDHEN and SYDVKM. The ends were cut back, 4 bases at V and 0 bases at J, with 15 bases in the middle. The length of the CDR3 is 17 residues. This CDR3 reads CASSYKIGASNTGELFF. The CDR3, as DNA: TGTGCCAGCAGTTACAAGATTGGCGCTTCGAACACCGGGGAGCTGTTTTTT.

The J gene is TRBJ1-1, the V gene TRBV18, with D hard to call. V lost 3 bases, J lost 2 bases, and 13 bases lay in between. Germline CDR1 KGHSH, CDR2 LQKENI. The CDR3 sequence is 15 residues long. This chain's CDR3 is CASSPNRLGNTEAFF. The CDR3 nucleotides are TGTGCCAGCTCACCGAATCGACTGGGTAACACTGAAGCTTTCTTT.

The chain employs TRBV7-2 and TRBJ1-2, with 10 bases that match TRBD1. Looked up from germline, CDR1 is SGHTA and CDR2 is FQGNSA. Trimming cost V 6 bases and J 4 bases; bases outside gene matches: 8. The CDR3 extends over 15 amino acids. The CDR3 DNA reads TGTGCCAGCAGTTCCGGGACAGGGGACGGCTATGGCTACACCTTC. Translation gives CASSSGTGDGYGYTF.

The V and J genes are TRBV5-1 and TRBJ2-5, with D hard to call. Trimming took off 1 base at V and 3 bases at J, with 4 bases between the two ends. Per the germline V gene, CDR1 is SGHRS and CDR2 is YFSETQ. CDR3 length equals 12 residues. The CDR3 region is CASSLTEETQYF. The DNA for the CDR3 is TGCGCCAGCAGCTTGACAGAAGAGACCCAGTACTTC.

This rearrangement joins TRBV9 to TRBJ2-1, with 16 positions matching TRBD2. The CDR3 totals 17 residues. CDR1 and CDR2 from the germline V gene are SGDLS and YYNGEE. Unmatched junction bases numbered 8, after V lost 4 bases and J lost 7 bases. DNA for the CDR3: TGTGCCAGCAGCACCGGGACTAGCGGGGGGGCCGAAAATGAGCAGTTCTTC. Translated, it gives CASSTGTSGGAENEQFF.

The chain employs TRBV9 and TRBJ1-2, with D possibly matching TRBD1 (6 bases). This CDR3 has 14 amino acids. V lost 1 base, J lost 4 bases, and 11 bases lay in between. Germline V gives CDR1 SGDLS, CDR2 YYNGEE. Here the CDR3 reads CASSVQGNSYGYTF. The CDR3 DNA follows: TGTGCCAGCAGCGTACAGGGGAATAGCTATGGCTACACCTTC.

The rearrangement uses TRBV6-5 and TRBJ1-2, with D perhaps matching TRBD1 (6 bases). Germline V gives CDR1 MNHEY, CDR2 SVGAGI. Trimming stripped 8 bases from V and 8 bases from J, with 12 bases between. The CDR3 totals 11 residues. The CDR3 DNA sequence: TGTGCCAGCGAGGGGGGGAACGGCTACACCTTC. It codes for CASEGGNGYTF.

The CDR3 DNA is TGTGCCAGCAGCTTCAGGGGAAACACCGGGGAGCTGTTTTTT. Translating gives CASSFRGNTGELFF. V gene TRBV7-6 combines with J gene TRBJ2-2; D is possibly TRBD1 (6 bases). This CDR3 is built from 14 residues. From germline, CDR1 is SGHVS and CDR2 FNYEAQ. Trimming took 3 bases from V and 2 from J, leaving 7 bases between them.